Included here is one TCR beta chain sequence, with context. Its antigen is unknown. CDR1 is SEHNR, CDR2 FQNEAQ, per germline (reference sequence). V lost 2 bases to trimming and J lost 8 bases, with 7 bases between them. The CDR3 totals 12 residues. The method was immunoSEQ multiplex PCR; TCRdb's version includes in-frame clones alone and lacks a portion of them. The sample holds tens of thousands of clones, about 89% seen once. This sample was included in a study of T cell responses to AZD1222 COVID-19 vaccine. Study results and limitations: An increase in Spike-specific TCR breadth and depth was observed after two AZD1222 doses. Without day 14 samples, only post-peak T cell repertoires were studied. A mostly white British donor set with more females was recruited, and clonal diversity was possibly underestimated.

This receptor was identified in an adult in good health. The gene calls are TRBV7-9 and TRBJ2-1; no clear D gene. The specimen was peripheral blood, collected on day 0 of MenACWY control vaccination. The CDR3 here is CASSLSWDEQFF. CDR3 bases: TGTGCCAGCAGCTTATCCTGGGATGAGCAGTTCTTC.